This T cell receptor beta chain was retrieved from a study of cytomegalovirus exposure and HLA in healthy donors. Germline-derived CDR1 and CDR2 are LNHDA and SQIVND (reference sequence). The V gene lost 6 bases and the J gene lost 0 bases, with 14 bases spanning the gap. This CDR3 is built from 16 residues. PCR used 60 Vbeta primers and 13 Jbeta primers. Measured with immunoSEQ multiplex PCR; TCRdb has only the in-frame clones, and not every one. In the table there are approximately 120,000 clones, 70% to 80% of which are singletons. This TCR was recovered from a man aged 40-49 years in good health and CMV-seropositive. Specimen: PBMCs. The chain recombines TRBV19 with TRBJ1-4; no clear D. The CDR3 reads CASSPLEGATNEKLFF. The CDR3 coding sequence is TGTGCCAGTAGCCCCTTGGAGGGAGCAACTAATGAAAAACTGTTTTTT.